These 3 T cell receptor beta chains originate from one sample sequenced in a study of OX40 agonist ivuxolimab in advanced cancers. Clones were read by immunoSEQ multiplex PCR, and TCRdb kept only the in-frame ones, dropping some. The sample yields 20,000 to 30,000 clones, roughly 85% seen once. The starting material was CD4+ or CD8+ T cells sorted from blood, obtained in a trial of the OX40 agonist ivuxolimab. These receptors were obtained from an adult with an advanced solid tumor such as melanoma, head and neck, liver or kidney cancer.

The CDR3 coding sequence is TGCGCCAGCAGCCAAGGCCCTGGACAGGGGAGTTTAAGCAATCAGCCCCAGCATTTT. Translating gives CASSQGPGQGSLSNQPQHF. V usage is TRBV4-3 and J usage is TRBJ1-5, with TRBD1 identical over 9 bases. The CDR3 is made up of 19 amino acids. Trimming at V came to 1 base and at J to 1 base, leaving 11 bases not matched to a gene. Germline lookup yields CDR1 LGHNA and CDR2 YSLEER.

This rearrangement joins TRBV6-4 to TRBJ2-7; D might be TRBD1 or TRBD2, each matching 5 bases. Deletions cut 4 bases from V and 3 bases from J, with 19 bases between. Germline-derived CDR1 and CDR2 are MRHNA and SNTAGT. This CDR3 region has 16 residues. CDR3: CASSGTREGRFYEQYF. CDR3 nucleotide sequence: TGTGCCAGCAGTGGCACTCGCGAGGGGCGCTTCTACGAGCAGTACTTC.

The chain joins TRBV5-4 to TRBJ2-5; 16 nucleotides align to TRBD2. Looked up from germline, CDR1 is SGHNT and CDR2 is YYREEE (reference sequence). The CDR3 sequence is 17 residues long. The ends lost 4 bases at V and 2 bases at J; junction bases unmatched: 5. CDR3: CASSRGLAGGQQETQYF. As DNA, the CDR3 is TGTGCCAGCAGCAGGGGACTAGCGGGGGGGCAGCAAGAGACCCAGTACTTC.